This TCR beta chain was captured in a study of T cell clonality in common variable immunodeficiency. Study findings and constraints: Common variable immunodeficiency TCR beta sequences reportedly had fewer deletions and N-nucleotide insertions.

Libraries were prepared by immunoSEQ multiplex PCR; TCRdb keeps only in-frame clonotypes and omits some of them. This sample has 15,000 to 25,000 clones, each found more than once. This clone was counted at least ten times. Its antigen is as yet unknown. Sequencing used peripheral blood mononuclear cells. This TCR was sampled from a human donor with common variable immunodeficiency.

The CDR3 region is CASSQGRTSGSTDTQYF. The CDR3 DNA, read in part, is TGTGCCAGCAGCCAAGGAAGGACTAGCGGGTCCACAGATACG. This chain uses TRBV14 with TRBJ2-3, with TRBD2 matching over 11 bases. The CDR3 extends 3 residues past the end of the read, so its final part is completed from the germline J gene. V shed 1 base and J 2 bases; nucleotides not matched to a gene: 5. The germline CDR1 and CDR2 sequences are SGHDN and FVKESK. The CDR3 contains 17 residues. The complete variable domain, with remaining parts taken from reference TRBV14 and TRBJ2-3, reads EAGVTQFPSHSVIEKGQTVTLRCDPISGHDNLYWYRRVMGKEIKFLLHFVKESKQDESGMPNNRFLAERTGGTYSTLKVQPAELEDSGVYFCASSQGRTSGSTDTQYFGPGTRLTVL.